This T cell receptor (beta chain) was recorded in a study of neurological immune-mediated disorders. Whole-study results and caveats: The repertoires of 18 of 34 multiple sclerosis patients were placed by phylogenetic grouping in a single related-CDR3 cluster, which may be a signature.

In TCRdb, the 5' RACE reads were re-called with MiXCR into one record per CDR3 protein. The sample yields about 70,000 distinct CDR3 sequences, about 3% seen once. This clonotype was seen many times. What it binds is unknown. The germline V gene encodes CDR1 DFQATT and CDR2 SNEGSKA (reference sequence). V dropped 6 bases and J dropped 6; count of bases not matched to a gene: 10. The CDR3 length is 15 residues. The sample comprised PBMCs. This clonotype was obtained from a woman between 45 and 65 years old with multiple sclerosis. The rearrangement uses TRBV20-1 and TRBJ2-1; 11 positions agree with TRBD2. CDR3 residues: CSAGAFLAGGNEQFF. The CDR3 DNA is TGCAGTGCCGGCGCATTTCTAGCGGGGGGCAATGAGCAGTTCTTC.